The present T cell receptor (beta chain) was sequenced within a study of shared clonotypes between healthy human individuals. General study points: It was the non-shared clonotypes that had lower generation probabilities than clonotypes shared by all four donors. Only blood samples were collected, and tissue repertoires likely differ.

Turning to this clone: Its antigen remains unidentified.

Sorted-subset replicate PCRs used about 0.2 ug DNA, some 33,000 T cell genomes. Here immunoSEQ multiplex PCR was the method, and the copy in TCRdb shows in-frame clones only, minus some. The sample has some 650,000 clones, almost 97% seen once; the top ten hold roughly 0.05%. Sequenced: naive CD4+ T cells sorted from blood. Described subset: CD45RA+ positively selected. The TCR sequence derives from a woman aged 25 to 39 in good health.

The CDR3 loop reads CASSVFYEQYF. CDR3 DNA: TGTGCCAGCAGTGTATTCTACGAGCAGTACTTC. The rearrangement uses TRBV6-1 and TRBJ2-7; D is unresolved. The CDR3 has 11 amino acids. Trimming removed 4 bases at V and 3 bases at J, with 4 bases between. CDR1 and CDR2 (germline): MNHNS, SASEGT.